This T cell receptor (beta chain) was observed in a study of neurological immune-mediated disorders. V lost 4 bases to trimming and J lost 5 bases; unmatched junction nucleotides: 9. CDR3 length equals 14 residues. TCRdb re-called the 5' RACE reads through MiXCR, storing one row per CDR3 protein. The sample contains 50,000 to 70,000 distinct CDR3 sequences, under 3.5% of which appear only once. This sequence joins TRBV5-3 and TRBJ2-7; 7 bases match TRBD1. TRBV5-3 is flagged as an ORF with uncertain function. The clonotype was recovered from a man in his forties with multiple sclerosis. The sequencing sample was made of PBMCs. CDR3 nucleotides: TGTGCCAGAAGCCTCGACAGGGCTAAAAACGAGCAGTACTTC. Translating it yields CARSLDRAKNEQYF.